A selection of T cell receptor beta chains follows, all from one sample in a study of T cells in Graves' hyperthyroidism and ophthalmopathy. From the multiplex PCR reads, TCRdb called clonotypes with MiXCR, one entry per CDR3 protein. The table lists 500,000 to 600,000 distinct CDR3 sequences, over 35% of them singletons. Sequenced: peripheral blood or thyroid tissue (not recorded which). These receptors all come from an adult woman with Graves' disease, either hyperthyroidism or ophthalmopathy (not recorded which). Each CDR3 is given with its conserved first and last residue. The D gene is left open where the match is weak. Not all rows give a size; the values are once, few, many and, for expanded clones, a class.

CDR3aa: CASSPPSGVNSPLHF; CDR3nt: TGTGCCAGCTCACCACCGTCAGGGGTCAATTCACCCCTCCACTTT; v_gene: TRBV18; d_gene: .; j_gene: TRBJ1-6; abundance: few; len: 15
CDR3aa: CASSHRDYQSYEQYF; CDR3nt: TGTGCCAGCAGCCACCGGGACTACCAATCCTACGAGCAGTACTTC; v_gene: TRBV7-9; d_gene: TRBD2; j_gene: TRBJ2-7; abundance: .; len: 15
CDR3aa: CATSPRDSHNQPQHF; CDR3nt: TGTGCCACCAGCCCTAGGGACAGCCACAATCAGCCCCAGCATTTT; v_gene: TRBV15; d_gene: TRBD1; j_gene: TRBJ1-5; abundance: .; len: 15
CDR3aa: CASKKTVLLSGNTIYF; CDR3nt: TGTGCCAGCAAAAAGACCGTGTTACTCTCTGGAAACACCATATATTTT; v_gene: TRBV7-3; d_gene: .; j_gene: TRBJ1-3; abundance: .; len: 16
CDR3aa: CASSLGTGGSGDTQYF; CDR3nt: TGCGCCAGCAGCCTTGGGACAGGGGGCTCCGGAGATACGCAGTATTTT; v_gene: TRBV7-2; d_gene: TRBD1; j_gene: TRBJ2-3; abundance: .; len: 16
CDR3aa: CSARDQEGTGELFF; CDR3nt: TGCAGTGCTAGAGATCAGGAGGGAACCGGGGAGCTGTTTTTT; v_gene: TRBV20-1; d_gene: .; j_gene: TRBJ2-2; abundance: .; len: 14
CDR3aa: CSVVGEANYGYTF; CDR3nt: TGCAGCGTTGTGGGCGAAGCTAACTATGGCTACACCTTC; v_gene: TRBV29-1; d_gene: .; j_gene: TRBJ1-2; abundance: .; len: 13
CDR3aa: CASVEPNTEAFF; CDR3nt: TGTGCCAGCGTTGAACCGAACACTGAAGCTTTCTTT; v_gene: TRBV11-2; d_gene: .; j_gene: TRBJ1-1; abundance: few; len: 12
CDR3aa: CSASSYIHLNTGELFF; CDR3nt: TGCAGTGCTAGCTCTTATATCCATCTGAACACCGGGGAGCTGTTTTTT; v_gene: TRBV20-1; d_gene: .; j_gene: TRBJ2-2; abundance: .; len: 16
CDR3aa: CASSITGLTNYGYTF; CDR3nt: TGCGCCAGCAGCATAACAGGGCTCACTAACTATGGCTACACCTTC; v_gene: TRBV5-1; d_gene: .; j_gene: TRBJ1-2; abundance: many; len: 15
CDR3aa: CSARDAVRAFF; CDR3nt: TGCAGTGCTAGAGACGCGGTGAGGGCTTTCTTT; v_gene: TRBV20-1; d_gene: .; j_gene: TRBJ1-1; abundance: once; len: 11
CDR3aa: CSARASTRFGEQFF; CDR3nt: TGCAGTGCTAGGGCCAGTACGAGATTCGGTGAGCAGTTCTTC; v_gene: TRBV20-1; d_gene: .; j_gene: TRBJ2-1; abundance: .; len: 14
CDR3aa: CASSSPALTGNQPQHF; CDR3nt: TGTGCCAGCAGTTCACCCGCCCTAACAGGGAATCAGCCCCAGCATTTT; v_gene: TRBV12-3/TRBV12-4; d_gene: .; j_gene: TRBJ1-5; abundance: many; len: 16
CDR3aa: CASSLNRGTKETQYF; CDR3nt: TGCGCCAGCAGCTTGAACCGGGGAACTAAAGAGACCCAGTACTTC; v_gene: TRBV5-1; d_gene: .; j_gene: TRBJ2-5; abundance: .; len: 15
CDR3aa: CASSSPDRARGYTF; CDR3nt: TGTGCCAGCAGTTCGCCGGACAGGGCACGAGGCTACACCTTC; v_gene: TRBV12-3/TRBV12-4; d_gene: TRBD1; j_gene: TRBJ1-2; abundance: .; len: 14
CDR3aa: CSVAVFSGNTIYF; CDR3nt: TGCAGCGTTGCAGTTTTCTCTGGAAACACCATATATTTT; v_gene: TRBV29-1; d_gene: .; j_gene: TRBJ1-3; abundance: .; len: 13
CDR3aa: CASSLGDGDFSLHF; CDR3nt: TGCGCCAGCAGCTTGGGGGACGGGGATTTCTCCCTCCACTTT; v_gene: TRBV5-1; d_gene: .; j_gene: TRBJ1-6; abundance: .; len: 14
CDR3aa: CASSPVGSEQYF; CDR3nt: TGTGCCAGCAGTCCCGTAGGGAGCGAGCAGTACTTC; v_gene: TRBV7-9; d_gene: .; j_gene: TRBJ2-7; abundance: many; len: 12
CDR3aa: CSATRTDRLYGYTF; CDR3nt: TGCAGTGCTACCCGGACCGACCGGCTCTATGGCTACACCTTC; v_gene: TRBV20-1; d_gene: .; j_gene: TRBJ1-2; abundance: many; len: 14
CDR3aa: CSVRRGANTEAFF; CDR3nt: TGCAGCGTTAGGAGGGGAGCGAACACTGAAGCTTTCTTT; v_gene: TRBV29-1; d_gene: .; j_gene: TRBJ1-1; abundance: many; len: 13
CDR3aa: CASSLPTPGGTIYF; CDR3nt: TGCGCCAGCAGCTTGCCAACCCCGGGCGGCACCATATATTTT; v_gene: TRBV5-1; d_gene: .; j_gene: TRBJ1-3; abundance: .; len: 14
CDR3aa: CASSPHVEAGGANVLTF; CDR3nt: TGTGCCAGCAGCCCCCACGTCGAGGCTGGTGGGGCCAACGTCCTGACTTTC; v_gene: TRBV7-8; d_gene: .; j_gene: TRBJ2-6; abundance: .; len: 17
CDR3aa: CASSLYGQAYEQYF; CDR3nt: TGTGCCAGCAGCTTATACGGACAGGCGTACGAGCAGTACTTC; v_gene: TRBV7-2; d_gene: TRBD1; j_gene: TRBJ2-7; abundance: .; len: 14
CDR3aa: CASSENRALGPQHF; CDR3nt: TGTGCCAGCAGTGAAAACAGGGCCCTGGGGCCCCAGCATTTT; v_gene: TRBV2; d_gene: .; j_gene: TRBJ1-5; abundance: many; len: 14
CDR3aa: CSAHLGLTEQETQYF; CDR3nt: TGCAGTGCGCACCTGGGACTGACTGAACAAGAGACCCAGTACTTC; v_gene: TRBV20-1; d_gene: .; j_gene: TRBJ2-5; abundance: .; len: 15
CDR3aa: CASSDRDRGYEQYF; CDR3nt: TGTGCCAGTAGTGACCGGGACAGGGGATACGAGCAGTACTTC; v_gene: TRBV19; d_gene: TRBD1; j_gene: TRBJ2-7; abundance: many; len: 14
CDR3aa: CASSTDRGSSPLHF; CDR3nt: TGTGCCAGCAGCACGGACAGGGGTTCTTCACCCCTCCACTTT; v_gene: TRBV7-3; d_gene: TRBD1; j_gene: TRBJ1-6; abundance: few; len: 14
CDR3aa: CASSPGSQSRTYEQYF; CDR3nt: TGCGCCAGCAGCCCCGGGAGCCAGAGTAGGACCTACGAGCAGTACTTC; v_gene: TRBV5-1; d_gene: .; j_gene: TRBJ2-7; abundance: few; len: 16
CDR3aa: CASSESTGNGYTF; CDR3nt: TGTGCCAGCAGTGAGTCGACAGGGAATGGCTACACCTTC; v_gene: TRBV25-1; d_gene: TRBD1; j_gene: TRBJ1-2; abundance: few; len: 13